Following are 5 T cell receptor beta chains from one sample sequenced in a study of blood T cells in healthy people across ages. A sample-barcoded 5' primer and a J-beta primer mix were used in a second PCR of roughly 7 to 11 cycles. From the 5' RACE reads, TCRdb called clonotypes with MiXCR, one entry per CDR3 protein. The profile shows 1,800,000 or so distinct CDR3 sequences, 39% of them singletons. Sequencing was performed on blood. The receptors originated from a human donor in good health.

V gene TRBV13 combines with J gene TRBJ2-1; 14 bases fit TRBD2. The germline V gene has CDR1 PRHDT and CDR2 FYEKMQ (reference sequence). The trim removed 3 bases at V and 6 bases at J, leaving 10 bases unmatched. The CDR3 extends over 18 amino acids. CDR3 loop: CASSLVGLAGALGNEQFF. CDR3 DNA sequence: TGTGCCAGCAGCTTGGTGGGACTAGCGGGGGCGCTCGGCAATGAGCAGTTCTTC.

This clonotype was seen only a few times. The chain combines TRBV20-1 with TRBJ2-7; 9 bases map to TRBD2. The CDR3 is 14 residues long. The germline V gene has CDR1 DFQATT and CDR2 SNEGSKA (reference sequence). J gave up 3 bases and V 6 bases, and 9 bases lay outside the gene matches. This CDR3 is CSASLGLAGYEQYF. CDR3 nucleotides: TGCAGTGCCAGTCTGGGACTAGCTGGCTACGAGCAGTACTTC.

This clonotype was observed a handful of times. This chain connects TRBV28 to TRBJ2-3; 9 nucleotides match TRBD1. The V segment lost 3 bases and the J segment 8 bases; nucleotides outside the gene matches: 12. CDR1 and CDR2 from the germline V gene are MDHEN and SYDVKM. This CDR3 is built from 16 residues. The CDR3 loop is CASSFSYRDREGTQYF. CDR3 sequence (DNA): TGTGCCAGCAGTTTCTCCTACCGGGACAGGGAAGGTACGCAGTATTTT.

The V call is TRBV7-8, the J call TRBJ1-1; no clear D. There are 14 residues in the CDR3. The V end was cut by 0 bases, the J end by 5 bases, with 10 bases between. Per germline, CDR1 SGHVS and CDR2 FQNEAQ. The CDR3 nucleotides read TGTGCCAGCAGCTTAGCTGGGCCCGATACTGAAGCTTTCTTT. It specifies CASSLAGPDTEAFF.

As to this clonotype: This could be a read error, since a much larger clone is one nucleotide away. This chain's CDR3 is CASSLEFRAVDKRFF. CDR3 DNA sequence: TGCGCCAGCAGCTTGGAGTTCAGGGCAGTGGATAAACGGTTTTTT. The J gene is TRBJ1-4, the V gene TRBV5-1, with D perhaps TRBD1 (5 bases). The CDR3 covers 15 residues. Germline V CDR1 and CDR2: SGHRS, YFSETQ.